The 30 T cell receptor beta chains below were found in one sample sequenced in a study of PD-1 blockade in mismatch repair-deficient tumors. Clones were read by immunoSEQ multiplex PCR, and TCRdb kept only the in-frame ones, dropping some. The sample lists about 130,000 clones, 88% seen once, with approximately 12% in the top ten. Sequencing was performed on peripheral blood, taken just over 70 weeks after starting pembrolizumab. The receptors stem from an adult with mismatch repair-deficient cancer.

J is TRBJ2-7 and V is TRBV29-1; a weak D match, TRBD1 (6 bases). The germline V gene has CDR1 SQVTM and CDR2 ANQGSEA. The CDR3 is 14 residues long. The V and J ends lost 4 bases and 3 bases respectively, with 16 bases between them. This CDR3 is CSVVRDKGGYEQYF. CDR3 nucleotides: TGCAGCGTTGTACGGGACAAAGGAGGCTACGAGCAGTACTTC.

This clone occurred a few times. The chain carries TRBV30 and TRBJ2-7; the D call may be TRBD1 or TRBD2 (5 bases each). The CDR3 has 13 amino acids. Germline CDR1 reads GTSNPN; CDR2 reads SVGIG (reference sequence). V lost 4 bases and J 0 bases, leaving 10 bases between the germline ends. Here the CDR3 DNA reads TGTGCCTGGACGGGACGTAGCTCCTACGAGCAGTACTTC. This encodes CAWTGRSSYEQYF.

The gene calls are TRBV19 and TRBJ1-3; D possibly corresponds to TRBD1 (6 bases). Trimming shortened V by 11 bases and J by 9 bases, and 23 bases separated the two germline ends. This CDR3 is built from 14 residues. Looked up from germline, CDR1 is LNHDA and CDR2 is SQIVND (reference sequence). The CDR3 sequence is CAGPARGAVGTIYF. The CDR3 coding sequence is TGTGCCGGCCCAGCTCGGGGGGCGGTTGGCACCATATATTTT. Drawing the rest from reference TRBV19 and TRBJ1-3, the complete variable domain is DGGITQSPKYLFRKEGQNVTLSCEQNLNHDAMYWYRQDPGQGLRLIYYSQIVNDFQKGDIAEGYSVSREKKESFPLTVTSAQKNPTAFYLCAGPARGAVGTIYFGEGSWLTVV.

The chain joins TRBV27 to TRBJ2-7; 8 nucleotides line up with TRBD2. Trimming removed 1 base from V and 4 bases from J; junction bases left unmatched: 6. Germline loops: CDR1 MNHEY, CDR2 SMNVEV (reference sequence). The CDR3 has 15 amino acids. The CDR3 spells CASSLYSGTRYEQYF. As DNA, the CDR3 is TGTGCCAGCAGTTTATATAGCGGGACTCGGTACGAGCAGTACTTC.

This chain links TRBV7-2 with TRBJ2-1; D possibly matches TRBD1 or TRBD2 (5 bases each). The CDR3 is 13 amino acids. Germline values: CDR1 SGHTA, CDR2 FQGNSA. The V gene lost 6 bases and the J gene lost 10 bases, with 16 bases spanning the gap. The CDR3 reads CASSFGTLNEQFF. The CDR3 coding sequence is TGTGCCAGCAGTTTTGGGACGCTGAACGAGCAGTTCTTC. Full variable domain (remainder filled in from reference TRBV7-2 and TRBJ2-1): GAGVSQSPSNKVTEKGKDVELRCDPISGHTALYWYRQSLGQGLEFLIYFQGNSAPDKSGLPSDRFSAERTGGSVSTLTIQRTQQEDSAVYLCASSFGTLNEQFFGPGTRLTVL.

This clone was seen a few times. This CDR3 reads CASSFMQREQYF. The CDR3 DNA reads as TGTGCCAGCAGCTTTATGCAGCGGGAGCAGTACTTC. J is TRBJ2-7 and V is TRBV5-6, with a possible D match to TRBD2 (5 bases). This CDR3 has 12 amino acids. The V gene's germline CDR1 is SGHDT and CDR2 YYEEEE. The V gene lost 2 bases and the J gene lost 7 bases, with 10 bases spanning the gap.

The DNA for the CDR3 is TGTGCCAGCACCTCTCTTCGGGTGAACAATGAGCAGTTCTTC. As protein: CASTSLRVNNEQFF. The chain couples TRBV11-2 to TRBJ2-1; D is unclear. The CDR3 spans 14 residues. The germline V and J ends were trimmed by 7 bases and 5 bases, with 15 bases remaining between them. Germline loops: CDR1 SGHAT, CDR2 FQNNGV.

This clone came up once. CDR3 DNA sequence: TGTGCCAGCACCATGGTGGCAGGGGGCCAAGAGACCCAGTACTTC. It yields the protein CASTMVAGGQETQYF. V is TRBV6-5 and J is TRBJ2-5, with TRBD1 matching over 7 bases. This CDR3 contains 15 residues. Trimming removed 7 bases from V and 1 base from J; junction bases left unmatched: 9. Germline V gene data show CDR1 as MNHEY and CDR2 as SVGAGI.

The genes are TRBV28 and TRBJ2-5; 9 bases agree with TRBD1. The CDR3 contains 16 residues. Germline values: CDR1 MDHEN, CDR2 SYDVKM. After removal of 3 bases from V and 2 bases from J, the junction contained 7 bases not matched to a gene. CDR3 sequence reads: CASSFGGTGRQETQYF. CDR3 DNA sequence: TGTGCCAGCAGTTTTGGGGGGACAGGGCGTCAAGAGACCCAGTACTTC.

This chain joins TRBV23-1 and TRBJ2-3; D could derive from TRBD1 or TRBD2 (5 bases each). TRBV23-1 is annotated as an ORF whose role is uncertain. The CDR3 contains 16 residues. V was cut by 6 bases and J by 2 bases, with 18 bases left in between. CDR3 region: CASSPPEGQPTDTQYF. The CDR3 nucleotides read TGCGCCAGCAGCCCCCCAGAGGGGCAACCCACAGATACGCAGTATTTT.

The V gene is TRBV19, the J gene TRBJ2-5; 8 bases map to TRBD1. Looked up from germline, CDR1 is LNHDA and CDR2 is SQIVND (reference sequence). The V segment lost 5 bases and the J segment 5 bases; nucleotides outside the gene matches: 13. This CDR3 is built from 16 residues. The CDR3 loop is CASSHPRQGARETQYF. CDR3 in DNA: TGTGCCAGTAGTCATCCTAGGCAGGGGGCGCGGGAGACCCAGTACTTC.

V is TRBV7-2 and J is TRBJ2-3, with TRBD1 identical over 8 bases. Looked up from germline, CDR1 is SGHTA and CDR2 is FQGNSA. The CDR3 is 14 amino acids. The V segment lost 4 bases and the J segment 3 bases; nucleotides outside the gene matches: 3. The CDR3 sequence: CASSYTGGTDTQYF. CDR3 bases: TGTGCCAGCAGCTATACAGGGGGGACAGATACGCAGTATTTT.

The gene calls are TRBV27 and TRBJ2-7; possibly TRBD2 for D (6 bases). V was trimmed by 3 bases and J by 0 bases, leaving 12 bases between them. Germline V CDR1 and CDR2: MNHEY, SMNVEV (reference sequence). The CDR3 runs 15 residues. The CDR3, as DNA: TGTGCCAGCAGTTTTGGAGGGGAAAGCTCCTACGAGCAGTACTTC. Translating gives CASSFGGESSYEQYF.

V gene TRBV12-5 combines with J gene TRBJ2-7; TRBD2 matches 10 bases. Germline values: CDR1 LGHNT, CDR2 FRNRAP. The CDR3 runs 17 residues. The V and J ends lost 1 base and 1 base, in that order; junction bases with no gene match: 7. CDR3 bases: TGTGCTAGTGGTTTGGGGCTAGTTAGCGGGAGGTCCTACGAGCAGTACTTC. Protein sequence: CASGLGLVSGRSYEQYF.

This clone was detected only a few times. The V call is TRBV29-1, the J call TRBJ2-7, with D perhaps TRBD1 (7 bases). Trimming left V 6 bases short and J 7 bases short, with 16 bases between. The CDR3 covers 12 residues. CDR1 and CDR2 from the germline V gene are SQVTM and ANQGSEA. CDR3 in amino acids: CSVRRGRAEQYF. The DNA for the CDR3 is TGCAGCGTCCGGAGGGGGCGAGCTGAGCAGTACTTC.

The chain employs TRBV19 and TRBJ2-6, with D unclear. The CDR3 totals 15 residues. Germline lookup yields CDR1 LNHDA and CDR2 SQIVND (reference sequence). Trimming cost V 5 bases and J 0 bases, with 8 bases left between them. The CDR3 coding sequence is TGTGCCAGTAGTTTAGGGATCTCTGGGGCCAACGTCCTGACTTTC. This encodes CASSLGISGANVLTF.

This clone was observed a single time. V gene TRBV15 combines with J gene TRBJ2-1; maybe TRBD2 (5 bases). Germline assignment: CDR1 LNHNV and CDR2 YYDKDF (reference sequence). Trimming cost V 0 bases and J 6 bases, with 9 bases left between them. This CDR3 region has 14 residues. The CDR3 reads CATSRDDYVNEQFF. The CDR3 region has the DNA TGTGCCACCAGCAGAGATGACTATGTCAATGAGCAGTTCTTC.

This clone was seen just once. The rearrangement links TRBV30 to TRBJ2-6; tentatively, D is TRBD1 or TRBD2 (5 bases each). Trimming stripped 4 bases from V and 0 bases from J, with 16 bases between. Germline loops: CDR1 GTSNPN, CDR2 SVGIG (reference sequence). CDR3 length: 17 residues. The CDR3 here is CAWNPGPLSSGANVLTF. The CDR3 DNA reads as TGTGCCTGGAATCCGGGACCGCTCTCCTCTGGGGCCAACGTCCTGACTTTC.

The V gene is TRBV5-8, the J gene TRBJ2-6, with 7 nucleotides matching TRBD1. The CDR3 has 15 residues. Unmatched junction bases numbered 5, after V lost 8 bases and J lost 0 bases. Germline values: CDR1 SGHTS, CDR2 YDEGEE. Here the CDR3 DNA reads TGTGCCAGTAGGACAGGTAACTCTGGGGCCAACGTCCTGACTTTC. Translation gives CASRTGNSGANVLTF.

The J gene is TRBJ2-3, the V gene TRBV6-5, with 7 bases lining up with TRBD2. Trimming cost V 6 bases and J 5 bases; bases outside gene matches: 5. The CDR3 has 13 amino acids. Per the germline V gene, CDR1 is MNHEY and CDR2 is SVGAGI. CDR3 coding DNA: TGTGCCAGCAGGTTTGGGAGGGTAGATACGCAGTATTTT. Protein: CASRFGRVDTQYF.

This clone turned up a few times. This sequence joins TRBV19 and TRBJ2-7; D might be TRBD1 (5 bases). Germline V gene lookup returns CDR1 LNHDA and CDR2 SQIVND (reference sequence). The CDR3 runs to 10 residues. Trimming cost V 8 bases and J 7 bases, with 9 bases left between them. CDR3 in DNA: TGTGCCAGTGGGAAGGGGGAGCAGTACTTC. It yields the protein CASGKGEQYF.

This clone was counted only a few times. The rearrangement joins TRBV5-4 to TRBJ2-7; D gene ambiguous. The V gene's germline CDR1 is SGHNT and CDR2 YYREEE (reference sequence). The length of the CDR3 is 13 residues. V was clipped by 1 base and J by 0 bases, with 5 bases between them. The CDR3 region is CASSLSSSYEQYF. DNA for the CDR3: TGTGCCAGCAGCTTGTCGAGCTCCTACGAGCAGTACTTC.

Comments on this clone: At one of its ends the junction is not consistent with the germline gene, which may arise from a read error. The rearrangement joins TRBV7-9 to TRBJ2-2; D is perhaps TRBD1 (5 bases). CDR3 length equals 13 residues. Germline V gives CDR1 SEHNR, CDR2 FQNEAQ (reference sequence). The CDR3 coding sequence is TGTGCCAGCAACTTACAGGATACCGGGGAGCTGTTTTTT. Protein: CASNLQDTGELFF.

The chain recombines TRBV12-5 with TRBJ2-1; TRBD1 might be the D (6 bases). CDR1 and CDR2 (germline): LGHNT, FRNRAP. This CDR3 has 14 amino acids. V was pared by 1 base and J by 5 bases, with 9 bases between. The CDR3 loop reads CASGLGQGNNEQFF. Here the CDR3 DNA reads TGTGCTAGTGGTTTGGGGCAGGGGAACAATGAGCAGTTCTTC.

The J gene is TRBJ2-7, the V gene TRBV11-3; 9 bases fit TRBD2. V was pared by 4 bases and J by 4 bases, with 8 bases of the junction left unmatched. The CDR3 totals 15 residues. Per germline, CDR1 SGHNT and CDR2 YENEEA. The CDR3 here is CASSSSGISDYEQYF. The CDR3 DNA is TGTGCCAGCAGCTCTAGCGGGATTTCAGATTACGAGCAGTACTTC.

The gene calls are TRBV7-3 and TRBJ2-5; a weak D match, TRBD2 (5 bases). There are 16 residues in the CDR3. CDR1 is SGHTA and CDR2 is FQGTGA in the germline V gene. Between the trimmed V and J ends, which lost 5 bases and 5 bases, there was a span of 21 bases. The CDR3 sequence is CASSPHPRGPRETQYF. DNA of the CDR3: TGTGCCAGCAGCCCACACCCTAGAGGGCCTAGGGAGACCCAGTACTTC.

This chain joins TRBV27 and TRBJ2-1; a possible D gene is TRBD2 (6 bases). With 8 bases removed from V and 8 bases from J, the gap between germline ends came to 16 bases. Germline CDR1 MNHEY, CDR2 SMNVEV (reference sequence). The length of the CDR3 is 13 residues. The CDR3 sequence: CASSDAGNDEQFF. CDR3 sequence (DNA): TGTGCCAGCTCTGATGCGGGGAACGATGAGCAGTTCTTC.

V gene TRBV4-3 combines with J gene TRBJ2-7, with D possibly being TRBD1 (5 bases). Looked up from germline, CDR1 is LGHNA and CDR2 is YSLEER. CDR3 length equals 13 residues. The V gene lost 0 bases and the J gene lost 6 bases, with 9 bases spanning the gap. The chain's CDR3 is CASSQDPGLEQYF. DNA of the CDR3: TGCGCCAGCAGCCAAGATCCAGGGCTCGAGCAGTACTTC.

This clone was counted only a few times. This sequence joins TRBV5-1 and TRBJ1-3; D is uncertain. This CDR3 region has 13 residues. Germline loops: CDR1 SGHRS, CDR2 YFSETQ. V was trimmed by 4 bases and J by 0 bases, leaving 5 bases between them. In DNA form, the CDR3 reads TGCGCCAGCAGCCTGACCTCTGGAAACACCATATATTTT. Amino acids: CASSLTSGNTIYF. The variable domain in full, completed from reference TRBV5-1 and TRBJ1-3, reads KAGVTQTPRYLIKTRGQQVTLSCSPISGHRSVSWYQQTPGQGLQFLFEYFSETQRNKGNFPGRFSGRQFSNSRSEMNVSTLELGDSALYLCASSLTSGNTIYFGEGSWLTVV.

The rearrangement joins TRBV5-1 to TRBJ2-7; 7 bases fit TRBD2. The J segment lost 7 bases and the V segment lost 2 bases, leaving 12 bases of the junction unmatched. Germline lookup yields CDR1 SGHRS and CDR2 YFSETQ. The CDR3 runs 15 residues. CDR3 bases: TGCGCCAGCAGCTTTCGTCCTACGGGAGCGGGGGAGCAGTACTTC. Protein: CASSFRPTGAGEQYF.